The 2 T cell receptor beta chains below all came from one sample that was sequenced in a study of T cell repertoires in cytomegalovirus infection. One entry per CDR3 protein results from TCRdb running MiXCR on the reads. The sample has around 70,000 distinct CDR3 sequences, 3% to 4.5% seen once. Sequenced material: PBMCs. The receptors here all came from a human donor in good health (CMV status not recorded). Some clones in this sample may be carry-over from other donors' samples.

This clonotype has a handful of counts. The chain couples TRBV6-5 to TRBJ2-5; 7 bases are a match to TRBD1. The CDR3 covers 16 residues. J lost 2 bases, V lost 5 bases, and 11 bases had no gene match. In germline, CDR1 is MNHEY, CDR2 SVGAGI. The CDR3 loop reads CASSVTGVRGQETQYF. The CDR3 bases are TGTGCCAGCAGTGTCACAGGGGTTAGGGGACAAGAGACCCAGTACTTC.

Ten or more counts support this clonotype. The rearrangement joins TRBV20-1 to TRBJ1-3; D gene uncertain. From germline, CDR1 is DFQATT and CDR2 SNEGSKA (reference sequence). This CDR3 region has 15 residues. V was clipped by 6 bases and J by 0 bases, with 15 bases between them. The CDR3 reads CSAGTEWPSGNTIYF. CDR3 bases: TGCAGTGCCGGCACTGAATGGCCCTCTGGAAACACCATATATTTT.